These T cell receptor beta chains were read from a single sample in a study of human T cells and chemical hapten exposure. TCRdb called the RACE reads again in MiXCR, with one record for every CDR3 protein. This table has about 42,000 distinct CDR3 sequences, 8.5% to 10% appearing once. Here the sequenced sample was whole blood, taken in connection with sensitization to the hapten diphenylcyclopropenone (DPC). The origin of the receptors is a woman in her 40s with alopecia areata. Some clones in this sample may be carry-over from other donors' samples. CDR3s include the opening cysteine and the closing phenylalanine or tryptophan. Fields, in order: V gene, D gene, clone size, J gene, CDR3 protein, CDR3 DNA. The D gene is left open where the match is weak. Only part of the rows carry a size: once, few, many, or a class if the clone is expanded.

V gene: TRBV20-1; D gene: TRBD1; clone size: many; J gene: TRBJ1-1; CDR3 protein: CSAGGQVNTEAFF; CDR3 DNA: TGCAGTGCGGGCGGACAGGTGAACACTGAAGCTTTCTTT
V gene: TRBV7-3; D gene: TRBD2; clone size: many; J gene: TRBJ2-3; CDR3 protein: CASSPGLAGHTDTQYF; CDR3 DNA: TGTGCCAGCAGCCCGGGACTAGCGGGCCACACAGATACGCAGTATTTT
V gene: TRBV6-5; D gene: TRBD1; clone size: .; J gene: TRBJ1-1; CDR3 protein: CASSPLGTGLRNTEAFF; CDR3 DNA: TGTGCCAGCAGCCCCCTCGGGACAGGTTTAAGGAACACTGAAGCTTTCTTT
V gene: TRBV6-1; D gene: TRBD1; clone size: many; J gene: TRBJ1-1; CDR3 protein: CASSGGTGGNTEAFF; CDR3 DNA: TGTGCCAGCAGTGGTGGGACAGGGGGCAACACTGAAGCTTTCTTT
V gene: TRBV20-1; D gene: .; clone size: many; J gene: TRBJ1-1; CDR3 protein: CSARDPGSNTEAFF; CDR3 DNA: TGCAGTGCTAGAGACCCCGGTTCGAACACTGAAGCTTTCTTT
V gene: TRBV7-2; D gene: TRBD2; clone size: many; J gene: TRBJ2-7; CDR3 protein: CASGGSAYEQYF; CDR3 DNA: TGTGCCTCCGGGGGGAGCGCCTACGAGCAGTACTTC
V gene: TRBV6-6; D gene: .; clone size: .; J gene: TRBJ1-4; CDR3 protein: CASSSSLGMANEKLFF; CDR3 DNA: TGTGCCAGCAGTTCCTCGTTGGGGATGGCTAATGAAAAACTGTTTTTT
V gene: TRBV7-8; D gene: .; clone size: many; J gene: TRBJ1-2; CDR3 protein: CASSLAGSGGGYGYTF; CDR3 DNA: TGTGCCAGCAGCTTAGCGGGGTCGGGCGGGGGATATGGCTACACCTTC
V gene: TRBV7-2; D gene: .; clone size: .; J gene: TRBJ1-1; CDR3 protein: CASSLRTTTATEAFF; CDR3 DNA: TGTGCCAGCAGCTTACGCACTACGACAGCCACTGAAGCTTTCTTT
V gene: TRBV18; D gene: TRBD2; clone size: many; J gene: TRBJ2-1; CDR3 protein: CASSPGLAGGPGNEQFF; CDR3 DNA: TGTGCCAGCTCACCTGGACTAGCGGGGGGGCCTGGCAATGAGCAGTTCTTC
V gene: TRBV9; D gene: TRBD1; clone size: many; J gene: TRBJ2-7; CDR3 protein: CASSEGDRGSYEQYF; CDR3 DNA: TGTGCCAGCAGCGAGGGGGACAGGGGATCCTACGAGCAGTACTTC
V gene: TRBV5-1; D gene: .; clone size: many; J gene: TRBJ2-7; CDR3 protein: CASRTEDPDEQYF; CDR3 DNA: TGCGCCAGCAGGACAGAGGATCCCGACGAGCAGTACTTC
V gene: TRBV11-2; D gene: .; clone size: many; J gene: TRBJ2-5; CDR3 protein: CASTPSGGVATQYF; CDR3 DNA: TGTGCCAGCACCCCGTCAGGGGGGGTCGCGACCCAGTACTTC
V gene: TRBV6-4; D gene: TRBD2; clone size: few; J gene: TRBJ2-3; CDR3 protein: CASSPGGGLRSTDTQYF; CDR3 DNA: TGTGCCAGCAGCCCCGGGGGGGGGTTAAGGAGCACAGATACGCAGTATTTT
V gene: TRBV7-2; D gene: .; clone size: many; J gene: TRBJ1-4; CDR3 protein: CASSRMYGQNEKLFF; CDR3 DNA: TGTGCCAGCAGCCGGATGTACGGACAAAATGAAAAACTGTTTTTT
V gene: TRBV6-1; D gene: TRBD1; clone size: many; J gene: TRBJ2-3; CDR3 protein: CASSEWGLGTGKSGTDTQYF; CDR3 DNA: TGTGCCAGCAGTGAATGGGGACTCGGGACAGGGAAGTCTGGCACAGATACGCAGTATTTT
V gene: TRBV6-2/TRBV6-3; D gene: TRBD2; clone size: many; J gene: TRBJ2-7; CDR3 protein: CASSTLAGASATYEQYF; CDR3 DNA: TGTGCCAGCAGCACACTAGCGGGGGCATCGGCGACCTACGAGCAGTACTTC
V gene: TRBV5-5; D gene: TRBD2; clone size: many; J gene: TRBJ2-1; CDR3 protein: CASSGGLAGNRQFF; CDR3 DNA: TGTGCCAGCAGCGGGGGACTAGCGGGGAACAGGCAGTTCTTC
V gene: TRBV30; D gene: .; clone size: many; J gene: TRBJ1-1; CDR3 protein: CAWSDRDVNTEAFF; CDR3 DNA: TGTGCCTGGAGTGACCGGGACGTGAACACTGAAGCTTTCTTT
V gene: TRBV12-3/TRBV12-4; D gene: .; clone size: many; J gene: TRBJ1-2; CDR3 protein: CASSTPQFAGGLNGYTF; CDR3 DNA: TGTGCCAGCAGTACACCCCAATTCGCGGGGGGGCTCAATGGCTACACCTTC
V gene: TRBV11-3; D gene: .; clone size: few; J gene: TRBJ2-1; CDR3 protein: CASSLGWVWGNEQFF; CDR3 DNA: TGTGCCAGCAGCTTAGGATGGGTATGGGGCAATGAGCAGTTCTTC